This TCR beta chain is drawn from a study of blood T cell repertoires in COVID-19. Method: immunoSEQ multiplex PCR; TCRdb's copy keeps in-frame clones and lacks some. This table has about 150,000 clones, roughly 93% appearing once. The CDR3 has 16 residues. From germline, CDR1 is SNHLY and CDR2 FYNNEI. V lost 1 base and J lost 8, with 17 bases in between. Sequences were obtained from peripheral blood. This sequence originates from a man younger than 35 with COVID-19, enrolled during active disease. This chain joins TRBV2 and TRBJ1-4; D not resolved. The CDR3 protein is CASSEGGYGKGEKLFF. CDR3 in DNA: TGTGCCAGCAGTGAAGGAGGGTACGGGAAAGGGGAAAAACTGTTTTTT.